This T cell receptor (beta chain) was observed in a study of spatial heterogeneity in lung cancer. About the research overall: Donors were around 70 untreated early-stage non-small cell lung cancer patients. Detected sequences consistently included more beta-chain ones than alpha-chain ones.

The time point is: blood at routine non-recurrence follow-up after resection. From tumor, nontumor lung or frozen PBMC, whole RNA was taken unsorted for sequencing. In its sample, this clonotype was seen many times. The V end lost 1 base, the J end lost 9 bases, and 10 bases lay between the germline ends. The CDR3 covers 13 residues. Germline V gene lookup returns CDR1 LGHNA and CDR2 YNFKEQ. Every molecule of TCR cDNA had its own unique molecular identifier. TCRdb fed the 5' RACE reads into MiXCR, producing one record per CDR3 protein. The sample lists roughly 72,000 distinct CDR3 sequences, roughly 8.9% occurring once.

The sequencing here drew on PBMCs, taken at follow-up. The gene calls are TRBV4-2 and TRBJ2-1; TRBD2 might be the D (6 bases). The source of this sequence is a female donor with early-stage non-small cell lung cancer. This chain's CDR3 is CASSQAGVGEQFF. CDR3 sequence (DNA): TGTGCCAGCAGCCAAGCGGGAGTAGGTGAGCAGTTCTTC.